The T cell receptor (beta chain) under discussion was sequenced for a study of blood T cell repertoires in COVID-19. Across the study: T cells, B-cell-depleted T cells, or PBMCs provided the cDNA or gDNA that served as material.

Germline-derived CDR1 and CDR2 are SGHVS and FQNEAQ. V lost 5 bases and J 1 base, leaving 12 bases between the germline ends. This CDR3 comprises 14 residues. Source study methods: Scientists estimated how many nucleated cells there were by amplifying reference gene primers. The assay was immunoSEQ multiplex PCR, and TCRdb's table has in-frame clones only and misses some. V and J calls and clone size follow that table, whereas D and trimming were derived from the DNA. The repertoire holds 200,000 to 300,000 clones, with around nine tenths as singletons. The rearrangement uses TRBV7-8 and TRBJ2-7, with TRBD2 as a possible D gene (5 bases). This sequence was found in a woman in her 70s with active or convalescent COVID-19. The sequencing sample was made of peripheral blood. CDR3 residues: CASSPRGSSYEQYF. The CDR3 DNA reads TGTGCCAGCAGCCCACGGGGTAGTTCCTACGAGCAGTACTTC.